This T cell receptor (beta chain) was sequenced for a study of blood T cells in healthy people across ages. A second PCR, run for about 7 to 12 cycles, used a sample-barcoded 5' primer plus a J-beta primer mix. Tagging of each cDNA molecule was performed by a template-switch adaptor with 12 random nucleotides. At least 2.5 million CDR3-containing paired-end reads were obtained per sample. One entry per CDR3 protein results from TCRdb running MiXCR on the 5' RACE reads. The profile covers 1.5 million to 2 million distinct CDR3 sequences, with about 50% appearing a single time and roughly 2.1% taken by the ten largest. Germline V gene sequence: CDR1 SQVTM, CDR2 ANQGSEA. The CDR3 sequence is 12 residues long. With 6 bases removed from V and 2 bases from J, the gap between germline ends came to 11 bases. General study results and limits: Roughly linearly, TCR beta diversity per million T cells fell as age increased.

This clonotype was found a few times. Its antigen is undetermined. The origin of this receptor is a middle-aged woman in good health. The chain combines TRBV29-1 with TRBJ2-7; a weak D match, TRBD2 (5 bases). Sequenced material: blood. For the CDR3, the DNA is TGCAGCGTCATGGTCGGGGCCTACGAGCAGTACTTC. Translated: CSVMVGAYEQYF.